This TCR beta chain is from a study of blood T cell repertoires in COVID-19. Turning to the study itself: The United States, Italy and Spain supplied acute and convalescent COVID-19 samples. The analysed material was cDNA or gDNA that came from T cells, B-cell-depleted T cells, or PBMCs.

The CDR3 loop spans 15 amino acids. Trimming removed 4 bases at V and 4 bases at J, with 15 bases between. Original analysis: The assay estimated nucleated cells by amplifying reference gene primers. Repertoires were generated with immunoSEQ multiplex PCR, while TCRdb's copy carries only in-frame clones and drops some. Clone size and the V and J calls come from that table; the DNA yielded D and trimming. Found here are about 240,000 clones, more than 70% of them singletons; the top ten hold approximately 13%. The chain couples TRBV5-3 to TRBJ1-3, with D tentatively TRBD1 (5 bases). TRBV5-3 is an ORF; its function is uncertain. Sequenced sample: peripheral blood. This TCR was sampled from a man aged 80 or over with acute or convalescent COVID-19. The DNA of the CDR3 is TGTGCCAGAAGCGACCGAACAGGTGGGGGAAACACCATATATTTT. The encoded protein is CARSDRTGGGNTIYF.